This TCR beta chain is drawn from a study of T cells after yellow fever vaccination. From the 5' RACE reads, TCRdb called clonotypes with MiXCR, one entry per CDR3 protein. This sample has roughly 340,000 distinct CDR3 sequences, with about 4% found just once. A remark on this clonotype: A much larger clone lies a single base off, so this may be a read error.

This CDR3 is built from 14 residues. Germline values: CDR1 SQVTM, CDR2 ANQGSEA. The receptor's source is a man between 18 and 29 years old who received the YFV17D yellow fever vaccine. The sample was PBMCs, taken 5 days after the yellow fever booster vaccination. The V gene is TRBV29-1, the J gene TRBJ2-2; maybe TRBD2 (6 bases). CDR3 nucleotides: TGCAGCGTTGGACTCGGGGTCAACACCGGGGGGCTGTTTTTT. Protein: CSVGLGVNTGGLFF.